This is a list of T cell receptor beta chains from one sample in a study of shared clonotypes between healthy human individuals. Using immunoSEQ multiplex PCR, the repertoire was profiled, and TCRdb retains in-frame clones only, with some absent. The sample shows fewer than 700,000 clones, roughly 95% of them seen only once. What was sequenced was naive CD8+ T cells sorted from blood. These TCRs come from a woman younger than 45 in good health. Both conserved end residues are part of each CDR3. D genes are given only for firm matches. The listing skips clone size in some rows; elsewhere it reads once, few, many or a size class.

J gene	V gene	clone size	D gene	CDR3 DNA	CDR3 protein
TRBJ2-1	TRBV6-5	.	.	TGTGCCAGCAAGGACCGCAATGAGCAGTTCTTC	CASKDRNEQFF
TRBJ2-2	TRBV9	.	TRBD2	TGTGCCAGCAGCGCCCTAGCGGGAGTAAACACCGGGGAGCTGTTTTTT	CASSALAGVNTGELFF
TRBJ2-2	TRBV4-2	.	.	TGTGCCAGCAGCCAAGACCTTTGGGGAACGAGAATCACCGGGGAGCTGTTTTTT	CASSQDLWGTRITGELFF
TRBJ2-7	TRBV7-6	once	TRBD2	TGTGCCAGCAGCTTAGGGGAGGGAGGGATTGCGTTCTACGAGCAGTACTTC	CASSLGEGGIAFYEQYF
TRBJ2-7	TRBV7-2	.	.	TGTGCCAGCAGCTTAGCCGACAACCCCTACGAGCAGTACTTC	CASSLADNPYEQYF
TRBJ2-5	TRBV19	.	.	TGTGCCAGTAGTACACAGCTGGGGGAGACCCAGTACTTC	CASSTQLGETQYF
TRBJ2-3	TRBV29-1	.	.	TGCAGCGTTGGACCCGAGGGGTCAGATACGCAGTATTTT	CSVGPEGSDTQYF
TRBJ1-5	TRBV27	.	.	TGTGCCAGCAGTTTATCGGGGGCCTCCTATAGCAATCAGCCCCAGCATTTT	CASSLSGASYSNQPQHF
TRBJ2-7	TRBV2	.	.	TGTGCCAGCAGGGGGCCCCTAGAAGGGAGTTACGAGCAGTACTTC	CASRGPLEGSYEQYF
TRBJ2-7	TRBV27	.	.	TGTGCCAGCAGTCCCCTAGGGGTAGGTTACGAGCAGTACTTC	CASSPLGVGYEQYF
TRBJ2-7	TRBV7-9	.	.	TGTGCCAGCAGCTCCCATGACGAGCAGTACTTC	CASSSHDEQYF
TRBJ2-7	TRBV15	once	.	TGTGCCACCAGCCGCGATCTCGGGACGGCTAATGACGAGCAGTACTTC	CATSRDLGTANDEQYF
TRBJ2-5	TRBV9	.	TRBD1	TGTGCCAGCAGCTACAGGGGGGACCAAGAGACCCAGTACTTC	CASSYRGDQETQYF
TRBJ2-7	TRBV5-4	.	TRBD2	TGTGCCAGCAGCCCGGGACTAGAAAGCTACGAGCAGTACTTC	CASSPGLESYEQYF
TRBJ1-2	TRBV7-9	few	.	TGTGCCAGCAGCTTAGCTACCCCCAACTATGGCTACACCTTC	CASSLATPNYGYTF
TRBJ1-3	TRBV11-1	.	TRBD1	TGTGCCAGCAGCCTAAGACAGGGATCTGGAAACACCATATATTTT	CASSLRQGSGNTIYF
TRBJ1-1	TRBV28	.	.	TGTGCCAGCAGTTTTCGATTGAACACTGAAGCTTTCTTT	CASSFRLNTEAFF
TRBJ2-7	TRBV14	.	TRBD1	TGTGCCAGCAGCCATGGACAGGGGATCTCCTACGAGCAGTACTTC	CASSHGQGISYEQYF
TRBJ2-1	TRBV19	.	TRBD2	TGTGCCAGTAGTCTCTTCGTCGGGACTAGCGGTGAGCAGTTCTTC	CASSLFVGTSGEQFF
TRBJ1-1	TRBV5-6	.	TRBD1	TGTGCCAGCAGCGGGGGTGGGACAGGGTACACTGAAGCTTTCTTT	CASSGGGTGYTEAFF
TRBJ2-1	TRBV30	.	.	TGTGCCTGGAGTGTACGGGGGCGGGATGAGCAGTTCTTC	CAWSVRGRDEQFF
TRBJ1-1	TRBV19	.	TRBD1	TGTGCCAGTAGTATCGGACAGGCGGCTTTCTTT	CASSIGQAAFF
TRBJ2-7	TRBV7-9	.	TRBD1	TGTGCCAGCAGCCATCCCGGACAGGGGATATACGAGCAGTACTTC	CASSHPGQGIYEQYF
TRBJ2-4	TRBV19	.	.	TGTGCCAGTAGTATAGATTGGGGCCAGGGGTACAACATTCAGTACTTC	CASSIDWGQGYNIQYF
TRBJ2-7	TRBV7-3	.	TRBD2	TGTGCCAGCAGCGTAGCGGGAGGGGACGAGCAGTACTTC	CASSVAGGDEQYF
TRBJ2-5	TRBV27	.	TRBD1	TGTGCCAGCAGTTTAGGAGACAGGGGAGAGACCCAGTACTTC	CASSLGDRGETQYF
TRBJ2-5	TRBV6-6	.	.	TGTGCCAGCAGTAGCGGAGCAGGGCCCGAGACCCAGTACTTC	CASSSGAGPETQYF
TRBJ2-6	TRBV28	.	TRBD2	TGTGCCAGCAGCCCGCAGAAGACTAGCGGGAGGGCCTCCGTGGGTGGGGCCAACGTCCTGACTTTC	CASSPQKTSGRASVGGANVLTF
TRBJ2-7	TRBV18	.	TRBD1	TGTGCCAGCTCATCCAACGGGACAGCAAACTCCTACGAGCAGTACTTC	CASSSNGTANSYEQYF
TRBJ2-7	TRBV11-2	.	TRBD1	TGTGCCAGCAGCCCGTACAGGGGCTCCTACGAGCAGTACTTC	CASSPYRGSYEQYF
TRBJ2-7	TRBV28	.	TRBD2	TGTGCCAGCAGCCTTAGCGGGAGCTCCTACGAGCAGTACTTC	CASSLSGSSYEQYF
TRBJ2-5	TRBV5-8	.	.	TGTGCCACCAGAACAGGATTACAAGAGACCCAGTACTTC	CATRTGLQETQYF
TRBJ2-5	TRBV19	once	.	TGTGCCAGTAGTAGCGCGGGTGCCTACCAAGAGACCCAGTACTTC	CASSSAGAYQETQYF
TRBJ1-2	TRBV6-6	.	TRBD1	TGTGCCAGCAGTACCTGGGACAGCTATGGCTACACCTTC	CASSTWDSYGYTF
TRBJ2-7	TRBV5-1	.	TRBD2	TGCGCCAGCAGCGAAGGGACTAGCGGGTACTACGAGCAGTACTTC	CASSEGTSGYYEQYF
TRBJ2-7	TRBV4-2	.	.	TGTGCCAGCAGCCAAGTTGGGGGGGCCGCCTACGAGCAGTACTTC	CASSQVGGAAYEQYF
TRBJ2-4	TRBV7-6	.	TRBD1	TGTGCCAGCAGCCTCGACAGGGGGCCGAGGAACATTCAGTACTTC	CASSLDRGPRNIQYF
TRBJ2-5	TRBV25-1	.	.	TGTGCCAGCAGTGAATCCCCGGGTTATGCAGAGACCCAGTACTTC	CASSESPGYAETQYF
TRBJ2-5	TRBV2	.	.	TGTGCCAGCAGTGAACCTGACTCCAAGCAAGAGACCCAGTACTTC	CASSEPDSKQETQYF
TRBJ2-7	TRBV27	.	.	TGTGCCAGCAGTCTCCAACAGGGACCCTACGAGCAGTACTTC	CASSLQQGPYEQYF
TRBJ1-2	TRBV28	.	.	TGTGCCAGCAGTATGACCTGGGCCATGAATTTTAACTATGGCTACACCTTC	CASSMTWAMNFNYGYTF
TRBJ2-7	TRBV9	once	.	TGTGCCAGCAGCGTAGGGAGAGGGGAACTCGAGCAGTACTTC	CASSVGRGELEQYF
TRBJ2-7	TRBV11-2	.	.	TGTGCCAGCAGCTTAGCCGGGGACCAATACGAGCAGTACTTC	CASSLAGDQYEQYF
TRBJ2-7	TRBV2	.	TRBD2	TGTGCCAGCAAACTAGCGGGAGAAGGGACCCACGAGCAGTACTTC	CASKLAGEGTHEQYF
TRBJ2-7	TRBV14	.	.	TGTGCCAGCAGCCAAGACACCCTTAGTTCCGAAACTTATTCCGAGCAGTACTTC	CASSQDTLSSETYSEQYF